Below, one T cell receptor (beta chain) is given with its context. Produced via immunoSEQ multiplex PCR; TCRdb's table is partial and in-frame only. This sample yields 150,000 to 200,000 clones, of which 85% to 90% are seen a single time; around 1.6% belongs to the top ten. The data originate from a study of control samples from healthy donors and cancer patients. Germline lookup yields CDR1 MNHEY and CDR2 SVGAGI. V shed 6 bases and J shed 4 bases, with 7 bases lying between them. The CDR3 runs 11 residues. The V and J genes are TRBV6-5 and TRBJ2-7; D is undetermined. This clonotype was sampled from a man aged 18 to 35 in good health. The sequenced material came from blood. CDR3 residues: CASSPEYEQYF. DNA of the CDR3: TGTGCCAGCAGCCCGGAGTACGAGCAGTACTTC.